This TCR beta chain was recovered during a study of T cell responses to AZD1222 COVID-19 vaccine. Study-wide context: It was second doses at about 4 or about 12 weeks that were pooled. Study results and limitations: Distributed over spike, vaccine-associated CD4 TCRs predominated at 160-218 and 743-854. Close to half of all spike-specific TCRs reportedly target regions of the variants that are unmutated.

Germline V CDR1 and CDR2: SGHAT, FQNNGV. CDR3 length equals 14 residues. Trimming cost V 0 bases and J 3 bases, with 8 bases left between them. Assay used: immunoSEQ multiplex PCR; TCRdb lists only in-frame clones, some missing. The table records 120,000 or so clones, roughly nine tenths of them present only once. Concerning this clone itself: Its antigen is still unknown.

Sequenced material: peripheral blood, taken on day 0 of AZD1222 vaccination. The rearrangement links TRBV11-2 to TRBJ1-1, with a tentative D call TRBD1 (6 bases). This clonotype was obtained from an adult in good health. CDR3 region: CASSLDGGYTEAFF. The DNA for the CDR3 is TGTGCCAGCAGCTTAGACGGGGGCTACACTGAAGCTTTCTTT.